Detailed here is one T cell receptor beta chain. What it recognizes is unknown. CDR1 SGHAT and CDR2 FQDESV come from the germline V gene (reference sequence). This CDR3 is 14 amino acids long. V lost 0 bases to trimming and J lost 12 bases, with 17 bases between them. This sample was taken from a study of T cell responses to AZD1222 COVID-19 vaccine. Broader study findings: Seropositivity was recorded at baseline in only 6 or 7 AZD1222 recipients.

Assay: immunoSEQ multiplex PCR; the TCRdb copy retains only in-frame clones and omits some. The data show 80,000 to 100,000 clones, with about 88% seen just once and about an eighth held by the top ten. The sequence was collected from an adult in good health. Sequences were derived from peripheral blood, sampled on day 0 of AZD1222 vaccination. The chain couples TRBV11-1 to TRBJ1-1; no reliable D call. The DNA of the CDR3 is TGTGCCAGCAGCTTAGCGCCCAACAGTCCCGGGACTTTCTTT. Residues: CASSLAPNSPGTFF.